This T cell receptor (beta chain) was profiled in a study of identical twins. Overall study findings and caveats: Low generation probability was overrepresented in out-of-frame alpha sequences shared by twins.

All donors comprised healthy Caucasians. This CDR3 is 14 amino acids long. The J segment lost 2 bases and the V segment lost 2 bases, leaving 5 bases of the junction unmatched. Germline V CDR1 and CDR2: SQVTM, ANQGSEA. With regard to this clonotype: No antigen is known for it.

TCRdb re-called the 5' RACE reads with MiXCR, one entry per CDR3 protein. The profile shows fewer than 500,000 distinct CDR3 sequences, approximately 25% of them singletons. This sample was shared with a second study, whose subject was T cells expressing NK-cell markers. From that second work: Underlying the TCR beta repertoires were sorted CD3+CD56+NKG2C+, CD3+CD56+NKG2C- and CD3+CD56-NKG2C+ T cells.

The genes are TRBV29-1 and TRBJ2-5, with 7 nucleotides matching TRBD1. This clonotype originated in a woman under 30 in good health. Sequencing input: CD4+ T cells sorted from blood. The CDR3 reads CSVEKEDRQETQYF. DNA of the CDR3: TGCAGCGTTGAAAAGGAGGACAGGCAAGAGACCCAGTACTTC.